This TCR beta chain was obtained from a study of T cell repertoires in cytomegalovirus infection. About the research overall: Both recently identified HLA-C-restricted and well-studied HLA-B-restricted CMV epitopes were used in the study. In public TCR beta signatures, there were indications of both CMV infection and matching HLA type. Regarding the study as a whole: Individuals carrying CMV plus the relevant HLA were identified by cumulative frequency of public TCR beta families. The ex vivo response showed dominance by HLA-C-restricted CMV-specific TCR beta clonotypes.

Germline CDR1 is MNHEY and CDR2 is SMNVEV (reference sequence). The junction had 9 bases not matched to a gene; V was cut back by 3 bases and J by 5 bases. This CDR3 has 16 residues. This clonotype was seen more than once but under ten times. Antigen unknown. TCRdb reprocessed the reads via MiXCR and lists one record per CDR3 protein. The sample carries 200,000 or so distinct CDR3 sequences, 35% to 40% recorded once. The source of this sequence is a human donor in good health (CMV status not recorded). Some clones in this sample may be carry-over from other donors' samples. The chain couples TRBV27 to TRBJ2-1, with 8 bases identical to TRBD2. Here the sequenced sample was CD8+ T cells from cultured PBMCs, taken from culture after CMV antigen stimulation. This CDR3 reads CASSFTSGLLNNEQFF. The CDR3 DNA is TGTGCCAGCAGTTTCACTAGCGGCCTCCTTAACAATGAGCAGTTCTTC.